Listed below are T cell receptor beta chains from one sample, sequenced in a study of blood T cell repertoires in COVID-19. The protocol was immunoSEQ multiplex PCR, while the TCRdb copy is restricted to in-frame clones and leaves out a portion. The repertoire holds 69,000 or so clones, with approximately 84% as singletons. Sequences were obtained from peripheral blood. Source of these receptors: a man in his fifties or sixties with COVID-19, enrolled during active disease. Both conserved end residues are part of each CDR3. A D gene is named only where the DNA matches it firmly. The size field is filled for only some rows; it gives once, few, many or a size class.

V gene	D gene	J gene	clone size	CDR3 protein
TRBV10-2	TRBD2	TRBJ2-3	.	CASRAGGGGLGVPDTQYF
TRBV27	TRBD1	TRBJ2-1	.	CASSPPGQGSHEQFF
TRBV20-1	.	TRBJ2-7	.	CSASMGSSYEQYF
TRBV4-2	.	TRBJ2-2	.	CASSVGAITGELFF
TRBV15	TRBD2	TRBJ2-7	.	CATSRTAGGPYEQYF
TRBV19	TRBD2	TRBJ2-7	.	CASSLSGTSYEQYF
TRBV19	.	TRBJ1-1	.	CASSLDTYTEAFF
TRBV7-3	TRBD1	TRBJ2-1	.	CASSPNRDRVYNEQFF
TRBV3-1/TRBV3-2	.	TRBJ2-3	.	CASSLSQSTGTQYF
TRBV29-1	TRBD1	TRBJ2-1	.	CSVGDRGSYNEQFF
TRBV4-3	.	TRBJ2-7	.	CASSHDRTYEQYF
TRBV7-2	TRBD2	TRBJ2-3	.	CASSSSFGLASGTDTQYF
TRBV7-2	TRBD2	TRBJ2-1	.	CASSNGGAFNEQFF
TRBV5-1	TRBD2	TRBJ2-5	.	CASSLYGAGGQETQYF
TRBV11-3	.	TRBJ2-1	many	CASSVQGNEQFF
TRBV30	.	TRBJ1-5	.	CAWSGTGGNQPQHF
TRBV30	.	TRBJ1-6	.	CAWRTGGNSPLHF
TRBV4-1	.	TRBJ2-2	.	CASSQDRGTGDTGELFF
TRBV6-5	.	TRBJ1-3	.	CASKGDLSGNTIYF
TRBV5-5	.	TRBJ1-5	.	CASSSGVVGNQPQHF
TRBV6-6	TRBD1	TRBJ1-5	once	CASRTGQGGQPQHF
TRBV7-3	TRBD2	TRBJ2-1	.	CASSPASGGTNEQFF
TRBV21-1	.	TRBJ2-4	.	CASSDRGNIQYF
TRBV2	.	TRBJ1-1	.	CASRWAVEAFF
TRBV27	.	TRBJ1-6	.	CASSFSGVGHNSPLHF
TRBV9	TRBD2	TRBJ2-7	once	CASSPRPGLAGTSYEQYF
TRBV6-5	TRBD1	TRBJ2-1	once	CASEVGRGRMAEQFF
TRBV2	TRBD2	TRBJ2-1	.	CASSEGTAAGGEQFF
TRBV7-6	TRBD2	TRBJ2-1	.	CASSSSGWSYNEQFF
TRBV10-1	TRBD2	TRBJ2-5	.	CASSRTSNGGETQYF
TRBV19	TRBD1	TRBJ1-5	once	CASTGQGLSNQPQHF